The 30 T cell receptor beta chains listed next were all sequenced from one sample in a study of multiple sclerosis patients with progressive multifocal leukoencephalopathy. Assay: immunoSEQ multiplex PCR; the TCRdb copy retains only in-frame clones and omits some. The sample holds tens of thousands of clones, 87% seen once. Documented time point: time of PML onset. Here the sequenced sample was PBMCs, taken from a patient treated with natalizumab. The receptors derive from a human donor with progressive multifocal leukoencephalopathy.

The chain employs TRBV28 and TRBJ1-2; no reliable D call. Trimming shortened V by 6 bases and J by 0 bases, and 14 bases separated the two germline ends. The CDR3 consists of 15 residues. Germline loops: CDR1 MDHEN, CDR2 SYDVKM. CDR3 DNA: TGTGCCAGCAGAAGCCCCACGACTACTAACTATGGCTACACCTTC. Protein sequence: CASRSPTTTNYGYTF.

The chain links TRBV5-1 to TRBJ1-1, with 9 positions matching TRBD1. Trimming took 4 bases from V and 3 from J; bases not matched to a gene: 7. The germline V gene has CDR1 SGHRS and CDR2 YFSETQ. The CDR3 loop spans 15 amino acids. The CDR3 spells CASSPAGTGHTEAFF. The CDR3 bases are TGCGCCAGCAGCCCAGCCGGGACAGGGCACACTGAAGCTTTCTTT.

V and J are TRBV30 and TRBJ1-6; TRBD1 matches 8 bases. This CDR3 has 15 amino acids. J lost 6 bases, V lost 5 bases, and 9 bases had no gene match. The germline CDR1 and CDR2 sequences are GTSNPN and SVGIG (reference sequence). CDR3 in amino acids: CAWSTGGAVNSPLHF. CDR3 nucleotides: TGTGCCTGGTCAACAGGGGGAGCCGTTAATTCACCCCTCCACTTT.

This chain joins TRBV28 and TRBJ1-2; 9 nucleotides agree with TRBD1. CDR1 and CDR2 (germline): MDHEN, SYDVKM. There are 14 residues in the CDR3. The trim removed 5 bases at V and 7 bases at J, leaving 8 bases unmatched. Written as DNA, the CDR3 is TGTGCCAGCAGTCCCGGGACAGGGTTTGGTGGCTACACCTTC. It translates to CASSPGTGFGGYTF.

This chain joins TRBV5-6 and TRBJ2-3, with D perhaps matching TRBD2 (6 bases). Germline CDR1 is SGHDT and CDR2 is YYEEEE. V lost 1 base to trimming and J lost 3 bases, with 12 bases between them. The CDR3 has 15 residues. Here the CDR3 DNA reads TGTGCCAGCAGCTTGACGGTAGCGGAAACAGATACGCAGTATTTT. It yields the protein CASSLTVAETDTQYF. Full variable domain (remainder filled in from reference TRBV5-6 and TRBJ2-3): DAGVTQSPTHLIKTRGQQVTLRCSPKSGHDTVSWYQQALGQGPQFIFQYYEEEERQRGNFPDRFSGHQFPNYSSELNVNALLLGDSALYLCASSLTVAETDTQYFGPGTRLTVL.

The chain recombines TRBV11-2 with TRBJ2-5; TRBD1 is a possible D gene (6 bases). The end of the DNA aligns better with TRBJ2-7, so the J call may be wrong. The CDR3 sequence is 13 residues long. CDR1 is SGHAT and CDR2 is FQNNGV in the germline V gene. The DNA of the CDR3 is TGTGCCAGCAGCTTAGGAGGGGGCTACGAGCAGTACTTC. Translation: CASSLGGGYEQYF.

The J gene is TRBJ1-1, the V gene TRBV27, with TRBD1 as a possible D gene (5 bases). The CDR3 is made up of 13 amino acids. V lost 5 bases to trimming and J lost 12 bases, with 19 bases between them. Germline CDR1 reads MNHEY; CDR2 reads SMNVEV (reference sequence). DNA of the CDR3: TGTGCCAGCAGTCCCCCTAGATGGACACGAACTTTCTTT. This translates into CASSPPRWTRTFF.

V and J are TRBV18 and TRBJ2-1, with D possibly TRBD1 on 6 matching bases. The CDR3 runs 13 residues. Germline V CDR1 and CDR2: KGHSH, LQKENI. V was trimmed by 0 bases and J by 8 bases, leaving 8 bases between them. CDR3 region: CASSPPGAYEQFF. DNA for the CDR3: TGTGCCAGCTCACCACCGGGGGCGTATGAGCAGTTCTTC. The whole variable domain, filled in from reference TRBV18 and TRBJ2-1, reads NAGVMQNPRHLVRRRGQEARLRCSPMKGHSHVYWYRQLPEEGLKFMVYLQKENIIDESGMPKERFSAEFPKEGPSILRIQQVVRGDSAAYFCASSPPGAYEQFFGPGTRLTVL.

The genes are TRBV6-6 and TRBJ2-1; D perhaps matches TRBD2 (5 bases). Trimming left V 0 bases short and J 8 bases short, with 8 bases between. Germline V gene sequence: CDR1 MNHNY, CDR2 SVGAGI (reference sequence). The CDR3 runs 13 residues. CDR3 amino acids: CASSYSSGYEQFF. Here the CDR3 DNA reads TGTGCCAGCAGTTACTCATCGGGGTATGAGCAGTTCTTC.

The chain employs TRBV9 and TRBJ2-7; a weak D match, TRBD1 (5 bases). Germline CDR1 SGDLS, CDR2 YYNGEE. The ends were cut back, 3 bases at V and 6 bases at J, with 16 bases in the middle. The length of the CDR3 is 14 residues. This CDR3 is CASSAEPQGSEQYF. For the CDR3, the DNA is TGTGCCAGCAGCGCCGAGCCCCAGGGCTCCGAGCAGTACTTC.

V gene TRBV6-5 combines with J gene TRBJ2-7; no reliable D call. The V and J ends lost 2 bases and 0 bases respectively, with 8 bases between them. Germline V gene lookup returns CDR1 MNHEY and CDR2 SVGAGI. CDR3 length: 14 amino acids. The CDR3 loop is CASSYDRVSYEQYF. The CDR3, as DNA: TGTGCCAGCAGTTACGACCGGGTCTCCTACGAGCAGTACTTC.

This clone turned up a few times. The rearrangement joins TRBV6-6 to TRBJ2-3; D gene unclear. Germline lookup yields CDR1 MNHNY and CDR2 SVGAGI (reference sequence). Between the trimmed V and J ends, which lost 2 bases and 3 bases, there was a span of 3 bases. This CDR3 is built from 12 residues. As DNA, the CDR3 is TGTGCCAGCAGTTACGCGACAGATACGCAGTATTTT. As protein: CASSYATDTQYF.

The chain joins TRBV28 to TRBJ2-1; the match to TRBD2 covers 8 bases. V shed 5 bases and J 2 bases; nucleotides not matched to a gene: 20. CDR1 is MDHEN, CDR2 SYDVKM, per germline. CDR3 length: 20 amino acids. The DNA of the CDR3 is TGTGCCAGCAGTCTCCGGACTAGCAGACCCTTACAGAGCGCCTACAATGAGCAGTTCTTC. Amino acid sequence: CASSLRTSRPLQSAYNEQFF.

This chain uses TRBV7-2 with TRBJ2-7, with 8 bases aligning to TRBD1. CDR3 length: 13 amino acids. The germline V gene encodes CDR1 SGHTA and CDR2 FQGNSA. After removal of 7 bases from V and 0 bases from J, the junction contained 2 bases not matched to a gene. For the CDR3, the DNA is TGTGCCAGCAACGACAGGGGCTCCTACGAGCAGTACTTC. Amino acids: CASNDRGSYEQYF.

The chain couples TRBV7-8 to TRBJ2-1, with 7 bases matching TRBD2. J gave up 3 bases and V 1 base, and 9 bases lay outside the gene matches. The CDR3 spans 17 residues. CDR1 is SGHVS and CDR2 is FQNEAQ in the germline V gene. In nucleotides, the CDR3 is TGTGCCAGCAGCTTAGTTGGGCGGGGGTTGGTCTACAATGAGCAGTTCTTC. It specifies CASSLVGRGLVYNEQFF.

This chain connects TRBV29-1 to TRBJ2-2; 8 nucleotides align to TRBD2. CDR3 length equals 14 residues. The germline V gene has CDR1 SQVTM and CDR2 ANQGSEA. The junction had 9 bases not matched to a gene; V was cut back by 6 bases and J by 6 bases. This chain's CDR3 is CSVYREGRPGELFF. DNA of the CDR3: TGCAGCGTGTACCGGGAGGGTCGGCCCGGGGAGCTGTTTTTT.

The chain uses TRBV10-3 and TRBJ2-5; 9 bases fit TRBD1. The closer fit of TRBJ2-7 to the DNA end suggests the J call may be wrong. Germline V gene sequence: CDR1 ENHRY, CDR2 SYGVKD. This CDR3 contains 14 residues. The CDR3 DNA reads as TGTGCCATCAGTGCGGGACAGGGCCCCTACGAGCAGTACTTC. Translating it yields CAISAGQGPYEQYF.

The chain is built from TRBV6-5 and TRBJ2-1, with D tentatively TRBD2 (6 bases). The CDR3 runs 13 residues. In germline, CDR1 is MNHEY, CDR2 SVGAGI. Trimming left V 4 bases short and J 5 bases short, with 9 bases between. The CDR3 coding sequence is TGTGCCAGCAGTTCACGCGGGGACAATGAGCAGTTCTTC. Amino acids: CASSSRGDNEQFF.

The chain joins TRBV13 to TRBJ1-1; D ambiguous. Germline V CDR1 and CDR2: PRHDT, FYEKMQ (reference sequence). V dropped 7 bases and J dropped 1 base, with 7 bases sitting between them. The CDR3 extends over 12 amino acids. DNA for the CDR3: TGTGCCAGCACCACAGCGAACACTGAAGCTTTCTTT. Its protein product is CASTTANTEAFF.

V and J are TRBV9 and TRBJ1-1, with unresolved D. In germline, CDR1 is SGDLS, CDR2 YYNGEE. The V end was cut by 4 bases, the J end by 3 bases, with 19 bases between. The CDR3 is 16 residues long. CDR3 loop: CASSLLGRPVDTEAFF. The CDR3 DNA follows: TGTGCCAGCAGCCTCCTAGGCAGGCCGGTCGACACTGAAGCTTTCTTT.

The chain employs TRBV29-1 and TRBJ2-3; maybe TRBD1 (5 bases). CDR3 length equals 15 residues. From germline, CDR1 is SQVTM and CDR2 ANQGSEA. V lost 1 base and J lost 2, with 13 bases in between. CDR3 sequence (DNA): TGCAGCGTTGAAGGCCCCCAGGGCTCCACAGATACGCAGTATTTT. Residues: CSVEGPQGSTDTQYF.

The chain has TRBV9 and TRBJ1-3; D gene ambiguous. The CDR3 runs to 13 residues. Germline V gene sequence: CDR1 SGDLS, CDR2 YYNGEE. V was shortened by 4 bases and J by 7 bases, with 12 bases between the two germline ends. CDR3 bases: TGTGCCAGCAGCCCTCAGGCAGGTAACACCATATATTTT. The encoded protein is CASSPQAGNTIYF. Full variable domain (rest looked up from reference TRBV9 and TRBJ1-3): DSGVTQTPKHLITATGQRVTLRCSPRSGDLSVYWYQQSLDQGLQFLIQYYNGEERAKGNILERFSAQQFPDLHSELNLSSLELGDSALYFCASSPQAGNTIYFGEGSWLTVV.

The J gene is TRBJ1-4, the V gene TRBV6-5; a weak D match, TRBD1 (6 bases). Germline CDR1 reads MNHEY; CDR2 reads SVGAGI. The CDR3 is made up of 15 amino acids. The V and J ends lost 8 bases and 8 bases respectively, with 21 bases between them. CDR3 bases: TGTGCCAGCGCTTCCAACAGGGCTAGGTCCGAAAAACTGTTTTTT. Protein sequence: CASASNRARSEKLFF.

A single count supports this clone. The chain combines TRBV30 with TRBJ2-7, with no clear D. CDR3 size: 14 residues. Germline V lookup: CDR1 GTSNPN, CDR2 SVGIG (reference sequence). Trimming shortened V by 0 bases and J by 4 bases, and 13 bases separated the two germline ends. The CDR3 loop is CAWSVLMGSYEQYF. In nucleotides, the CDR3 is TGTGCCTGGAGTGTACTAATGGGGTCTTACGAGCAGTACTTC.

This sequence joins TRBV19 and TRBJ1-1; D not resolved. This CDR3 comprises 14 residues. V was trimmed by 7 bases and J by 1 base, leaving 13 bases between them. The germline V gene has CDR1 LNHDA and CDR2 SQIVND (reference sequence). CDR3 region: CASTLGRQNTEAFF. The CDR3 bases are TGTGCCAGTACCCTCGGGCGGCAGAACACTGAAGCTTTCTTT.

V is TRBV7-2 and J is TRBJ2-7, with 8 bases identical to TRBD1. In germline, CDR1 is SGHTA, CDR2 FQGNSA. Losses at the gene ends were 1 base for V and 3 bases for J; bases not matched to a gene: 5. There are 15 residues in the CDR3. Here the CDR3 reads CASSLEDRVGYEQYF. CDR3 in DNA: TGTGCCAGCAGCTTAGAGGACAGGGTGGGCTACGAGCAGTACTTC. The full variable domain, in which reference TRBV7-2 and TRBJ2-7 provide the parts outside the CDR3, is GAGVSQSPSNKVTEKGKDVELRCDPISGHTALYWYRQSLGQGLEFLIYFQGNSAPDKSGLPSDRFSAERTGGSVSTLTIQRTQQEDSAVYLCASSLEDRVGYEQYFGPGTRLTVT.

The chain combines TRBV7-9 with TRBJ2-1, with TRBD2 identical over 15 bases. Germline lookup yields CDR1 SEHNR and CDR2 FQNEAQ (reference sequence). V dropped 5 bases and J dropped 4; count of bases not matched to a gene: 9. This CDR3 has 18 amino acids. This CDR3 is CASSPGLAGGDVYNEQFF. Written as DNA, the CDR3 is TGTGCCAGCAGCCCCGGACTAGCGGGAGGGGATGTTTACAATGAGCAGTTCTTC.

J is TRBJ2-5 and V is TRBV18, with a possible D match to TRBD1 (5 bases). V shed 8 bases and J shed 4 bases, with 14 bases lying between them. CDR1 is KGHSH and CDR2 is LQKENI in the germline V gene. The CDR3 is 13 amino acids. CDR3 sequence: CASKLTALETQYF. Here the CDR3 DNA reads TGTGCCAGCAAATTGACAGCCTTAGAGACCCAGTACTTC.

The chain links TRBV11-2 to TRBJ2-1; D gene unclear. Per the germline V gene, CDR1 is SGHAT and CDR2 is FQNNGV. Trimming shortened V by 0 bases and J by 8 bases, and 8 bases separated the two germline ends. The CDR3 has 13 residues. CDR3 sequence: CASSLDLSDEQFF. In DNA form, the CDR3 reads TGTGCCAGCAGCTTAGATCTGTCGGATGAGCAGTTCTTC.

The V and J genes are TRBV27 and TRBJ2-2; the D is unclear. CDR1 and CDR2 from the germline V gene are MNHEY and SMNVEV (reference sequence). This CDR3 region has 14 residues. Trimming left V 3 bases short and J 7 bases short, with 12 bases between. CDR3 nucleotide sequence: TGTGCCAGCAGTTTTCCCGGGCGGAGCGGGGAGCTGTTTTTT. It translates to CASSFPGRSGELFF.